This T cell receptor beta chain is drawn from a study of shared clonotypes between healthy human individuals. Germline loops: CDR1 SGHVS, CDR2 FQNEAQ. The CDR3 is 14 amino acids. Trimming took off 1 base at V and 7 bases at J, with 13 bases between the two ends. Clones were read by immunoSEQ multiplex PCR, and TCRdb kept only the in-frame ones, dropping some. Of 950,000 to 1,200,000 clones listed, approximately 77% were seen once; the top ten hold approximately 0.95%. This chain links TRBV7-8 with TRBJ1-2, with a weak D call TRBD1 (5 bases). The sequenced sample was memory CD4+ T cells from PBMCs. Documented subset: CD45RA-negative fraction. The receptor was derived from a man between 18 and 29 years old in good health. Some clones in this sample may be carry-over from other donors' samples. CDR3 coding DNA: TGTGCCAGCAGCTTAGTTCGGGGGGGACCTGGCTACACCTTC. Translation gives CASSLVRGGPGYTF.